This T cell receptor beta chain emerged from a study of blood T cell repertoires in COVID-19. About the research overall: Sites across the United States, Italy and Spain contributed samples from acute and convalescent COVID-19. T cells, B-cell-depleted T cells, or PBMCs supplied cDNA or gDNA.

As originally analysed: Reference gene primer amplification gave nucleated cell count estimates. Assay used: immunoSEQ multiplex PCR; TCRdb lists only in-frame clones, some missing. V and J calls and clone size are given by that table; D and trimming were obtained from the DNA. Of fewer than 180,000 clones listed, 87% are singletons. The CDR3 has 16 residues. Trimming cost V 0 bases and J 1 base, with 12 bases left between them. Germline V gene lookup returns CDR1 SEHNR and CDR2 FQNEAQ (reference sequence). This clone came up a few times. The chain combines TRBV7-9 with TRBJ1-2; possibly TRBD1 for D (6 bases). Sequences were obtained from peripheral blood. This receptor was taken from a woman aged 60-70 years with active or convalescent COVID-19. DNA of the CDR3: TGTGCCAGCAGCTTAGCAGAAGGGGGGGATAACTATGGCTACACCTTC. Translated, it gives CASSLAEGGDNYGYTF. Full variable domain (rest looked up from reference TRBV7-9 and TRBJ1-2): DTGVSQNPRHKITKRGQNVTFRCDPISEHNRLYWYRQTLGQGPEFLTYFQNEAQLEKSRLLSDRFSAERPKGSFSTLEIQRTEQGDSAMYLCASSLAEGGDNYGYTFGSGTRLTVV.